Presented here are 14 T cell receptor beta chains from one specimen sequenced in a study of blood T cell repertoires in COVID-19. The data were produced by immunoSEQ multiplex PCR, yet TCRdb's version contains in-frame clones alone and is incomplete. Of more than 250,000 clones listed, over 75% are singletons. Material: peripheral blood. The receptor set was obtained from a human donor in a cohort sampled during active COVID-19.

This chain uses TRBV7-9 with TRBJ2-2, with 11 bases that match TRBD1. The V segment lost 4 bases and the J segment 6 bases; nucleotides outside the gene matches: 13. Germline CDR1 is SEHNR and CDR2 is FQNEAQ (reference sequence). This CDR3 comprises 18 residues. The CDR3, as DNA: TGTGCCAGCAGCTCCCGGACAGGGGGCCCATCTGGCCCCGGGGAGCTGTTTTTT. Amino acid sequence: CASSSRTGGPSGPGELFF.

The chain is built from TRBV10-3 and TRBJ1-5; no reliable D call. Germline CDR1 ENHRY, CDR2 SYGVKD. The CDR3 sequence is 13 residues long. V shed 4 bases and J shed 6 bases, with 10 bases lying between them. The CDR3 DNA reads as TGTGCCATCAGTGCCAGTACAAGTCAGCCCCAGCATTTT. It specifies CAISASTSQPQHF.

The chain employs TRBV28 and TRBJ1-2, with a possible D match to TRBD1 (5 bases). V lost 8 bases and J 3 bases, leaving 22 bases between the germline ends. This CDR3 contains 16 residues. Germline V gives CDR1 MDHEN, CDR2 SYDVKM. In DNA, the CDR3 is TGTGCCAGCGGGGGGATATGGTCCTACCCCCACTATGGCTACACCTTC. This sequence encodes CASGGIWSYPHYGYTF.

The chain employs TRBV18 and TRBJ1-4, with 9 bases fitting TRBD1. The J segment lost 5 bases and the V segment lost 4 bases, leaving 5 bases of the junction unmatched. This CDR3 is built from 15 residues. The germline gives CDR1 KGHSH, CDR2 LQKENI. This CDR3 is CASSLAGTGNEKLFF. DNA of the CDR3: TGTGCCAGCTCACTCGCCGGGACAGGGAATGAAAAACTGTTTTTT.

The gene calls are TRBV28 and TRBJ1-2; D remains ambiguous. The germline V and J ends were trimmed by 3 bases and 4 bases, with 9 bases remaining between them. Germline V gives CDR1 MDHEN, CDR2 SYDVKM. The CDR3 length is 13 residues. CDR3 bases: TGTGCCAGCAGTTTTGGAGATGTCTATGGCTACACCTTC. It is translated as CASSFGDVYGYTF.

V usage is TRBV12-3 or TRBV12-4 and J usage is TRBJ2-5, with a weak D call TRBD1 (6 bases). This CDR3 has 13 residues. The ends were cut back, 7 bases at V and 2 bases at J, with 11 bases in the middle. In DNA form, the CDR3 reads TGTGCCAGCACACAGGGTTGGCAAGAGACCCAGTACTTC. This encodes CASTQGWQETQYF.

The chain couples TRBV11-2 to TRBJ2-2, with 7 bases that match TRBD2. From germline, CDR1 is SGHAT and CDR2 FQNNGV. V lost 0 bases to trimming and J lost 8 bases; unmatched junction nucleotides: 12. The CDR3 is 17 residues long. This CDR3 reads CASSLDQGLPFRGELFF. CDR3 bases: TGTGCCAGCAGCTTAGATCAGGGACTACCGTTTAGAGGGGAGCTGTTTTTT.

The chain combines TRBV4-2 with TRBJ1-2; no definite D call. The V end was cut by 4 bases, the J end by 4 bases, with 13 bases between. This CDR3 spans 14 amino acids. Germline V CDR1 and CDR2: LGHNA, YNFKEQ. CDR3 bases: TGTGCCAGCAGCCCAGAGGCCTTCACCTATGGCTACACCTTC. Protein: CASSPEAFTYGYTF.

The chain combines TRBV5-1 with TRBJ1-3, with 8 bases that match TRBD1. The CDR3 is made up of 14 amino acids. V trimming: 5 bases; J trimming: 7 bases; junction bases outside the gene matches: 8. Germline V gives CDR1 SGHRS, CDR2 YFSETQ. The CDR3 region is CASRPGQGSNTIYF. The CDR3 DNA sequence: TGCGCCAGCAGACCCGGACAGGGATCGAACACCATATATTTT. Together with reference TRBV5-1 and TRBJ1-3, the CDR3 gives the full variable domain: KAGVTQTPRYLIKTRGQQVTLSCSPISGHRSVSWYQQTPGQGLQFLFEYFSETQRNKGNFPGRFSGRQFSNSRSEMNVSTLELGDSALYLCASRPGQGSNTIYFGEGSWLTVV.

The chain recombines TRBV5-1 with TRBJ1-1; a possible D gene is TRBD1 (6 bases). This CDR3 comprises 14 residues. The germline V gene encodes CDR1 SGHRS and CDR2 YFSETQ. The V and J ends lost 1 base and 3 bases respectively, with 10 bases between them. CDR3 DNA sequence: TGCGCCAGCAGCTTGCAGGGGTCGGACACTGAAGCTTTCTTT. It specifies CASSLQGSDTEAFF. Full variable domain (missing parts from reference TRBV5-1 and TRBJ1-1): KAGVTQTPRYLIKTRGQQVTLSCSPISGHRSVSWYQQTPGQGLQFLFEYFSETQRNKGNFPGRFSGRQFSNSRSEMNVSTLELGDSALYLCASSLQGSDTEAFFGQGTRLTVV.

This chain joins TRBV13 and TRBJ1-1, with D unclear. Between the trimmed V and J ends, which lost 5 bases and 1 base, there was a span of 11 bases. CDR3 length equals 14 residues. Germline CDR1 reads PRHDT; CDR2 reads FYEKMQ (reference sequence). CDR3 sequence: CASSRPTGNTEAFF. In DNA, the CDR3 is TGTGCCAGCAGCAGGCCTACGGGGAACACTGAAGCTTTCTTT. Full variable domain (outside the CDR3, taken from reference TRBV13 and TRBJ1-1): AAGVIQSPRHLIKEKRETATLKCYPIPRHDTVYWYQQGPGQDPQFLISFYEKMQSDKGSIPDRFSAQQFSDYHSELNMSSLELGDSALYFCASSRPTGNTEAFFGQGTRLTVV.

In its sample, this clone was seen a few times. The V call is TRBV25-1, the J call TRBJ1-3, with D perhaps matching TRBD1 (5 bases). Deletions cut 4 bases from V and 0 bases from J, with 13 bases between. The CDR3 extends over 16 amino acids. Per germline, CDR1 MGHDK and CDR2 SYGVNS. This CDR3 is CASSGGGYSSGNTIYF. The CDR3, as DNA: TGTGCCAGCAGTGGGGGGGGATACAGCTCTGGAAACACCATATATTTT.

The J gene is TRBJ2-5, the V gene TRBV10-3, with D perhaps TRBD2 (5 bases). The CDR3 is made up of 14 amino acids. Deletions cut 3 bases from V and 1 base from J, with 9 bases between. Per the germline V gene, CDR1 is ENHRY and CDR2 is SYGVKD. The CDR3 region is CAISDSAVQETQYF. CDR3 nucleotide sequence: TGTGCCATCAGTGACTCAGCGGTCCAAGAGACCCAGTACTTC.

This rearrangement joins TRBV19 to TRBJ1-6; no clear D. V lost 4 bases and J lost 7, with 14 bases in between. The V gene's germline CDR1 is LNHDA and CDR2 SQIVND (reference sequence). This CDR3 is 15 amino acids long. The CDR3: CASSTLGPANSPLHF. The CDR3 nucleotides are TGTGCCAGTAGTACCCTCGGTCCCGCGAATTCACCCCTCCACTTT.